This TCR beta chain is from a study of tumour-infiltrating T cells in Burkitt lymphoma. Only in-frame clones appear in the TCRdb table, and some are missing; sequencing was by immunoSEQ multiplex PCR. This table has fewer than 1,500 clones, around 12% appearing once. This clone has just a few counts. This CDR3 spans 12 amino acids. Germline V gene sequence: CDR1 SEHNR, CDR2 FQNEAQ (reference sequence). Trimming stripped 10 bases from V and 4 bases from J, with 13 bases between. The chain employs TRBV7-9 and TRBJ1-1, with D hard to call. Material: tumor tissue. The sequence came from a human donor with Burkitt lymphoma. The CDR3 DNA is TGTGCCACCCTGACGGGCGGCACTGAAGCTTTCTTT. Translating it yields CATLTGGTEAFF.